The source of this T cell receptor (beta chain) is a study of control samples from healthy donors and cancer patients. Profiling relied on immunoSEQ multiplex PCR, and the TCRdb table lists in-frame clones only, not all of them. Among about 170,000 clones listed, roughly 93% were seen once. Trimming removed 2 bases from V and 5 bases from J, with 13 bases in between. Looked up from germline, CDR1 is SGHTA and CDR2 is FQGTGA. The CDR3 covers 14 residues. The receptor was isolated from a woman in her sixties in good health. The specimen was blood. This rearrangement joins TRBV7-3 to TRBJ2-7; D remains ambiguous. CDR3 in amino acids: CASSLGQVPHEQYF. DNA for the CDR3: TGTGCCAGCAGCTTAGGCCAGGTCCCCCACGAGCAGTACTTC.